Here is one T cell receptor (beta chain) with its context. Produced via immunoSEQ multiplex PCR; TCRdb's table is partial and in-frame only. This sample carries tens of thousands of clones, more than 80% of them seen once, and the ten largest clones take roughly 1.4%. This sample was included in a study of T cells in narcolepsy. The receptor comes from a human donor with narcolepsy. The sample consisted of CD45RA- memory CD4+ T cells from PBMCs.

The CDR3 nucleotides read TGTGCCAGCAGTTTCCGGGCCGGCGGGGATACGCAGTATTTT. Translated: CASSFRAGGDTQYF. V and J are TRBV27 and TRBJ2-3; TRBD2 is a possible D gene (5 bases). V shed 3 bases and J shed 6 bases, with 13 bases lying between them. CDR1 is MNHEY and CDR2 is SMNVEV in the germline V gene (reference sequence). This CDR3 has 14 amino acids.